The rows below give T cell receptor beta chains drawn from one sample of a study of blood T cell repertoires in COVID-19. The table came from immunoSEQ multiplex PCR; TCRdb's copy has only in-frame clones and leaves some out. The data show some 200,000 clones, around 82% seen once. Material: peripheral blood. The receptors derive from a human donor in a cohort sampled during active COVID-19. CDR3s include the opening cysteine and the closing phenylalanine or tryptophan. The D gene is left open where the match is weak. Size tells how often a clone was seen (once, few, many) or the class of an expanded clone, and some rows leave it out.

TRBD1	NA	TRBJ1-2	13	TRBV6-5	CASKQTGGYGYTF	TGTGCCAGCAAGCAGACAGGGGGATATGGCTACACCTTC
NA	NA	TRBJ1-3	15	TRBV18	CASSPPGGIGNTIYF	TGTGCCAGCTCACCACCCGGGGGAATTGGAAACACCATATATTTT
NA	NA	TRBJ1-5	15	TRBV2	CASRATRQDNQPQHF	TGTGCCAGCAGGGCTACTAGACAGGATAATCAGCCCCAGCATTTT
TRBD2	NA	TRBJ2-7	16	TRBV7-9	CASSSRLAGSSYEQYF	TGTGCCAGCAGCTCCCGACTAGCGGGATCCTCCTACGAGCAGTACTTC
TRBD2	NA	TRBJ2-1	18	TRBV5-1	CASSLVRGLAGPLGEQFF	TGCGCCAGCAGCTTGGTGAGGGGACTAGCGGGGCCCCTAGGTGAGCAGTTCTTC
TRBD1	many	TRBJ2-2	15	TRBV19	CASAEDRGRAGELFF	TGTGCCAGTGCTGAAGACAGGGGGCGCGCCGGGGAGCTGTTTTTT
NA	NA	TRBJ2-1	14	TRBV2	CASYLPGVDPEQFF	TGTGCCAGCTACTTACCGGGAGTAGACCCTGAGCAGTTCTTC
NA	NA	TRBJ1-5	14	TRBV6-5	CASSYGRLNQPQHF	TGTGCCAGCAGTTACGGCAGATTGAATCAGCCCCAGCATTTT
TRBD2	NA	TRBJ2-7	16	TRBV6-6	CASSKSGTSRVPEQYF	TGTGCCAGCAGCAAATCGGGGACTAGCAGAGTTCCCGAGCAGTACTTC
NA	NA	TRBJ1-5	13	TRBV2	CASHLQGNQPQHF	TGTGCCAGCCACCTTCAGGGGAATCAGCCCCAGCATTTT
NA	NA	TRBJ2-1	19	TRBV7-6	CASSLLGLAQKSSYNEQFF	TGTGCCAGCAGCTTATTAGGCCTAGCCCAAAAGAGCTCCTACAATGAGCAGTTCTTC
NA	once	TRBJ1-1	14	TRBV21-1	CASNWGGLSTEAFF	TGTGCCAGCAACTGGGGGGGGTTAAGCACTGAAGCTTTCTTT
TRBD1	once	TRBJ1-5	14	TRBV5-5	CASSLLTGGQPQHF	TGTGCCAGCAGCTTGTTGACAGGGGGTCAGCCCCAGCATTTT
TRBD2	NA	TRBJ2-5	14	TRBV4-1	CASSLRTSRETQYF	TGCGCCAGCAGCCTCCGGACTAGCAGAGAGACCCAGTACTTC
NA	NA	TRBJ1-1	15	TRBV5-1	CASSLAGTTNTEAFF	TGCGCCAGCAGCTTGGCCGGGACAACGAACACTGAAGCTTTCTTT
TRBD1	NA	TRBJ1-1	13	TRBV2	CASSPTGDTEAFF	TGTGCCAGCAGCCCGACAGGGGACACTGAAGCTTTCTTT
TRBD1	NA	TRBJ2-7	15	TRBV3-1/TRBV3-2	CASSPRDRGPYEQYF	TGTGCCAGCTCACCCCGGGACAGGGGCCCCTACGAGCAGTACTTC
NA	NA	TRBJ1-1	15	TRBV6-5	CASTKGHTGNTEAFF	TGTGCCAGCACCAAGGGGCACACCGGGAACACTGAAGCTTTCTTT
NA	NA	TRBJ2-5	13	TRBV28	CASSSSPEETQYF	TGTGCCAGCAGTTCATCTCCGGAAGAGACCCAGTACTTC
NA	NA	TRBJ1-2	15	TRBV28	CASSQKRRVVYGYTF	TGTGCCAGCAGTCAAAAAAGGCGGGTTGTCTATGGCTACACCTTC
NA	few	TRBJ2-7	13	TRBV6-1	CASSEQGGGEQYF	TGTGCCAGCAGTGAACAGGGAGGGGGCGAGCAGTACTTC
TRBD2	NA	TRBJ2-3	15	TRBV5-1	CASKAIAGAVDTQYF	TGCGCCAGCAAGGCGATAGCGGGAGCTGTGGATACGCAGTATTTT
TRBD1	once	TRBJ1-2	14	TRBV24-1	CATSDSGTGDGYTF	TGTGCCACCAGTGATTCTGGGACAGGGGATGGCTACACCTTC
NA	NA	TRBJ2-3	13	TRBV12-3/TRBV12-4	CASSLGGEDTQYF	TGTGCCAGCAGTTTAGGGGGAGAGGATACGCAGTATTTT
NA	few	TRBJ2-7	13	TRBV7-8	CASSLQGEDEQYF	TGTGCCAGCAGCTTACAAGGGGAGGACGAGCAGTACTTC
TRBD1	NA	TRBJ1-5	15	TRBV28	CASSQTGVGNQPQHF	TGTGCCAGCAGCCAGACAGGGGTGGGCAATCAGCCCCAGCATTTT
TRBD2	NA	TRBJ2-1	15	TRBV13	CASSRRTSGYNEQFF	TGTGCCAGCAGTCGTAGGACTAGCGGTTACAATGAGCAGTTCTTC
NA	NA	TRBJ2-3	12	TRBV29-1	CSAEPSTDTQYF	TGCAGCGCCGAGCCTAGCACAGATACGCAGTATTTT
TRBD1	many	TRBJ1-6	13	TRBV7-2	CASRTGGNSPLHF	TGTGCCAGCAGGACAGGGGGTAATTCACCCCTCCACTTT
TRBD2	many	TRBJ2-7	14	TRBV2	CASSRELALGEQYF	TGTGCCAGCAGCCGGGAACTAGCGCTGGGCGAGCAGTACTTC
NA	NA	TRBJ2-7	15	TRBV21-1	CASSKGQGGLYEQYF	TGTGCCAGCAGCAAGGGACAGGGGGGCCTCTACGAGCAGTACTTC
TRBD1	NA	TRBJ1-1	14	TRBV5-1	CASSLATGGTEAFF	TGCGCCAGCAGCTTGGCCACAGGGGGCACTGAAGCTTTCTTT
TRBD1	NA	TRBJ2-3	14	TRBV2	CASSIGQGPDTQYF	TGTGCCAGCAGTATCGGACAGGGCCCAGATACGCAGTATTTT
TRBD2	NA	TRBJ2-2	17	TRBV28	CASSFLGGTSGYGELFF	TGTGCCAGCAGTTTCCTGGGCGGGACTAGCGGTTATGGGGAGCTGTTTTTT
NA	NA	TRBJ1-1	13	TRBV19	CASSLRQNTEAFF	TGTGCCAGTAGCCTCCGACAGAACACTGAAGCTTTCTTT
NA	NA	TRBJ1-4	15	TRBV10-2	CASSDQGTGDEKLFF	TGCGCCAGCAGTGACCAGGGGACCGGAGATGAAAAACTGTTTTTT
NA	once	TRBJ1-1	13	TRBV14	CASSPRYRTEAFF	TGTGCCAGCAGCCCGCGTTACAGAACTGAAGCTTTCTTT
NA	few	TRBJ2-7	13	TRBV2	CASSEWRFYEQYF	TGTGCCAGCAGTGAATGGCGGTTCTACGAGCAGTACTTC
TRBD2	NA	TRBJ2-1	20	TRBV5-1	CASSLPGLAGPGGSYNEQFF	TGCGCCAGCAGCCTGCCGGGACTAGCGGGTCCGGGGGGCTCCTACAATGAGCAGTTCTTC
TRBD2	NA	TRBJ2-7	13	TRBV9	CASSVGTSDEQYF	TGTGCCAGCAGCGTAGGGACTAGTGACGAGCAGTACTTC
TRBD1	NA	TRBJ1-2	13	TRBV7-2	CASSTQGARGYTF	TGTGCCAGCAGCACCCAGGGGGCGCGTGGCTACACCTTC
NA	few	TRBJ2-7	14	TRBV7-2	CASSFGTRTYEQYF	TGTGCCAGCAGCTTCGGGACACGTACCTACGAGCAGTACTTC
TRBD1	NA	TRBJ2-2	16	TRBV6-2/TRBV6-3	CASSPSGGASTGELFF	TGTGCCAGCAGTCCCTCAGGGGGCGCGAGCACCGGGGAGCTGTTTTTT
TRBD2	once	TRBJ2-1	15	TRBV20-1	CSASTSESSYNEQFF	TGCAGTGCTAGTACTAGCGAAAGCTCCTACAATGAGCAGTTCTTC
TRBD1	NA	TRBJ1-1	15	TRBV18	CASSPTGVGNTEAFF	TGTGCCAGCTCACCGACAGGGGTCGGGAACACTGAAGCTTTCTTT
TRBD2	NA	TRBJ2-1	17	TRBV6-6	CASSQLPSGTSYNEQFF	TGTGCCAGCAGTCAACTCCCTAGCGGGACTTCCTACAATGAGCAGTTCTTC
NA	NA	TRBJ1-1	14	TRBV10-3	CAISDPTGNTEAFF	TGTGCCATCAGTGATCCAACAGGGAACACTGAAGCTTTCTTT
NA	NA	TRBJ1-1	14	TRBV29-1	CSVEQGGGGTEAFF	TGCAGCGTGGAACAGGGCGGCGGGGGCACTGAAGCTTTCTTT
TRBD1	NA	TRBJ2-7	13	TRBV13	CASSSGTGSEQYF	TGTGCCAGCAGCTCCGGGACAGGGTCTGAGCAGTACTTC